These 13 T cell receptor beta chains originate from one sample sequenced in a study of blood T cell repertoires in COVID-19. Here immunoSEQ multiplex PCR was the method, and the copy in TCRdb shows in-frame clones only, minus some. The table records around 55,000 clones, approximately 90% of them present only once. The sample consisted of peripheral blood. The receptors were gathered from a man in his forties with acute or convalescent COVID-19.

The chain couples TRBV27 to TRBJ2-5, with 8 bases that match TRBD2. Germline lookup yields CDR1 MNHEY and CDR2 SMNVEV (reference sequence). The CDR3 has 14 residues. With V trimmed by 5 bases and J by 4 bases, 6 bases remained unmatched. As DNA, the CDR3 is TGTGCCAGCAGTATGCTAGCGGGTGGAGAGACCCAGTACTTC. Amino acids: CASSMLAGGETQYF.

This rearrangement joins TRBV10-3 to TRBJ1-1; D unclear. The CDR3 loop spans 14 amino acids. The V gene lost 2 bases and the J gene lost 4 bases, with 11 bases spanning the gap. Germline assignment: CDR1 ENHRY and CDR2 SYGVKD. CDR3 protein: CAISEGGFITEAFF. The CDR3, as DNA: TGTGCCATCAGTGAGGGAGGCTTTATCACTGAAGCTTTCTTT.

The rearrangement uses TRBV25-1 and TRBJ2-1; D is perhaps TRBD1 (6 bases). CDR3 size: 15 residues. Germline CDR1 MGHDK, CDR2 SYGVNS. The V and J ends lost 5 bases and 8 bases respectively, with 19 bases between them. The CDR3 is CASSIRDTDLDEQFF. The CDR3 DNA reads as TGTGCCAGCAGTATCCGGGACACAGACTTGGATGAGCAGTTCTTC.

J is TRBJ1-2 and V is TRBV6-1; no firm D call. Trimming left V 2 bases short and J 8 bases short, with 12 bases between. The V gene's germline CDR1 is MNHNS and CDR2 SASEGT. The CDR3 is 13 residues long. The CDR3 loop reads CASSENRPGGYTF. The CDR3 DNA reads TGTGCCAGCAGTGAAAACCGCCCGGGGGGCTACACCTTC.

The gene calls are TRBV9 and TRBJ2-7; D call uncertain. Germline V gives CDR1 SGDLS, CDR2 YYNGEE. The CDR3 sequence is 12 residues long. V was shortened by 4 bases and J by 4 bases, with 9 bases between the two germline ends. DNA for the CDR3: TGTGCCAGCAGCCGAACAGAGTACGAGCAGTACTTC. Translation gives CASSRTEYEQYF.

The rearrangement uses TRBV11-2 and TRBJ2-1; D is perhaps TRBD2 (6 bases). The CDR3 has 17 residues. V gave up 5 bases and J gave up 0 bases, with 17 bases separating them. CDR1 SGHAT and CDR2 FQNNGV come from the germline V gene. CDR3 protein: CASSPVLAGNSYNEQFF. The CDR3 nucleotides are TGTGCCAGCAGCCCTGTATTGGCGGGAAACTCCTACAATGAGCAGTTCTTC. The full variable domain, in which reference TRBV11-2 and TRBJ2-1 provide the parts outside the CDR3, is EAGVAQSPRYKIIEKRQSVAFWCNPISGHATLYWYQQILGQGPKLLIQFQNNGVVDDSQLPKDRFSAERLKGVDSTLKIQPAKLEDSAVYLCASSPVLAGNSYNEQFFGPGTRLTVL.

The rearrangement uses TRBV11-3 and TRBJ1-1; 8 bases are shared with TRBD1. Germline-derived CDR1 and CDR2 are SGHNT and YENEEA. The CDR3 covers 13 residues. V was clipped by 10 bases and J by 3 bases; unmatched bases: 7. CDR3: CANSRGPDTEAFF. CDR3 bases: TGTGCCAACTCCAGGGGGCCCGACACTGAAGCTTTCTTT. Variable domain in full (rest from reference TRBV11-3 and TRBJ1-1): EAGVVQSPRYKIIEKKQPVAFWCNPISGHNTLYWYLQNLGQGPELLIRYENEEAVDDSQLPKDRFSAERLKGVDSTLKIQPAELGDSAVYLCANSRGPDTEAFFGQGTRLTVV.

The chain carries TRBV19 and TRBJ2-2; 7 positions agree with TRBD1. The CDR3 runs to 14 residues. Trimming removed 8 bases from V and 6 bases from J; junction bases left unmatched: 9. Germline V CDR1 and CDR2: LNHDA, SQIVND (reference sequence). CDR3 residues: CASSDRAAAGELFF. Here the CDR3 DNA reads TGTGCCAGTTCCGACAGGGCGGCGGCCGGGGAGCTGTTTTTT.

This chain joins TRBV5-8 and TRBJ2-1; D gene uncertain. The CDR3 spans 15 residues. Trimming removed 4 bases at V and 6 bases at J, with 17 bases between. Germline CDR1 and CDR2: SGHTS and YDEGEE. The CDR3 coding sequence is TGTGCCAGCAGCCTGGGTCCTTTAAACGGCAATGAGCAGTTCTTC. Translation gives CASSLGPLNGNEQFF.

The genes are TRBV28 and TRBJ1-6; 9 positions match TRBD1. Germline lookup yields CDR1 MDHEN and CDR2 SYDVKM. The CDR3 has 15 amino acids. The V gene end was trimmed by 5 bases and the J gene end by 5 bases; junction bases not matched to a gene: 4. CDR3 in amino acids: CASSPGQGHNSPLHF. The CDR3 bases are TGTGCCAGCAGTCCAGGACAGGGGCATAATTCACCCCTCCACTTT.

The V gene is TRBV2, the J gene TRBJ2-1; the match to TRBD1 covers 7 bases. The J segment lost 8 bases and the V segment lost 6 bases, leaving 7 bases of the junction unmatched. This CDR3 contains 13 residues. The germline V gene encodes CDR1 SNHLY and CDR2 FYNNEI. The CDR3 loop is CASRVTGTHEQFF. CDR3 bases: TGTGCCAGCAGGGTGACAGGGACCCATGAGCAGTTCTTC.

This clone was detected only a few times. The chain couples TRBV6-6 to TRBJ2-7, with 7 nucleotides matching TRBD1. This CDR3 has 15 residues. Germline-derived CDR1 and CDR2 are MNHNY and SVGAGI (reference sequence). The V and J ends lost 4 bases and 0 bases, in that order; junction bases with no gene match: 6. This CDR3 reads CASSSHDRASYEQYF. The CDR3 bases are TGTGCCAGCAGTTCCCACGACAGGGCCTCCTACGAGCAGTACTTC.

CDR3 in DNA: TGTGCCAGCAGAAGGGGACAGATTAATGAAAAACTGTTTTTT. This gives the protein CASRRGQINEKLFF. The chain couples TRBV28 to TRBJ1-4; 7 bases align to TRBD1. In germline, CDR1 is MDHEN, CDR2 SYDVKM. This CDR3 contains 14 residues. J lost 4 bases, V lost 6 bases, and 5 bases had no gene match.